The 9 T cell receptor beta chains listed next were all sequenced from one sample in a study of blood T cells in healthy people across ages. A sample-barcoded 5' primer and a J-beta primer mix were used in a second PCR of about 7 to 12 cycles. TCRdb independently ran MiXCR on the 5' RACE reads; one entry per CDR3 protein. The data contain about 630,000 distinct CDR3 sequences, 20% to 25% of them seen just once; the ten biggest clones take up 3.5% to 4%. Sequenced input: blood. These receptors were collected from a man between 65 and 79 years old in good health.

This clonotype was seen a few times. The chain joins TRBV7-9 to TRBJ2-3, with TRBD2 identical over 11 bases. CDR3 length equals 15 residues. The germline V gene encodes CDR1 SEHNR and CDR2 FQNEAQ (reference sequence). V trimming: 10 bases; J trimming: 0 bases; junction bases outside the gene matches: 6. The CDR3 region is CATTLAGGSTDTQYF. In DNA, the CDR3 is TGTGCCACAACTCTAGCGGGAGGCAGCACAGATACGCAGTATTTT. Filled out from reference TRBV7-9 and TRBJ2-3, the complete variable domain reads DTGVSQNPRHKITKRGQNVTFRCDPISEHNRLYWYRQTLGQGPEFLTYFQNEAQLEKSRLLSDRFSAERPKGSFSTLEIQRTEQGDSAMYLCATTLAGGSTDTQYFGPGTRLTVL.

Many counts were recorded for this clonotype. J is TRBJ2-7 and V is TRBV5-1; D ambiguous. V lost 0 bases and J lost 5, with 9 bases in between. The CDR3 has 13 amino acids. Germline assignment: CDR1 SGHRS and CDR2 YFSETQ. Here the CDR3 reads CASSLELQNEQYF. The DNA for the CDR3 is TGCGCCAGCAGCTTGGAACTGCAGAACGAGCAGTACTTC.

This chain links TRBV12-3 or TRBV12-4 with TRBJ2-5; 7 bases match TRBD2. The CDR3 extends over 15 amino acids. Losses at the gene ends were 2 bases for V and 4 bases for J; bases not matched to a gene: 7. Written as DNA, the CDR3 is TGTGCCAGCAGTTTAATAGGACTAGGATTAGAGACCCAGTACTTC. This gives the protein CASSLIGLGLETQYF.

In its sample, this clonotype was seen a few times. This chain connects TRBV6-5 to TRBJ2-7; unclear D gene. Per germline, CDR1 MNHEY and CDR2 SVGAGI. Trimming cost V 3 bases and J 6 bases, with 6 bases left between them. The CDR3 contains 11 residues. The CDR3 protein is CASSYMGEQYF. The CDR3 DNA sequence: TGTGCCAGCAGTTATATGGGCGAGCAGTACTTC.

The V call is TRBV3-1, the J call TRBJ1-2; D perhaps matches TRBD1 (6 bases). Germline V lookup: CDR1 LGHDT, CDR2 YNNKEL (reference sequence). V lost 1 base and J lost 4, with 10 bases in between. The CDR3 sequence is 14 residues long. In DNA, the CDR3 is TGTGCCAGCAGCCAAGTGGCAGGGGCCTATGGCTACACCTTC. As protein: CASSQVAGAYGYTF.

The chain couples TRBV9 to TRBJ2-3, with unresolved D. Trimming pared 3 bases from V and 6 bases from J, leaving 11 bases between. The germline gives CDR1 SGDLS, CDR2 YYNGEE. The length of the CDR3 is 13 residues. CDR3 in DNA: TGTGCCAGCAGCGCCCGTTTTGGGGATACGCAGTATTTT. Protein product: CASSARFGDTQYF.

The chain recombines TRBV20-1 with TRBJ2-1, with 11 bases fitting TRBD2. The germline gives CDR1 DFQATT, CDR2 SNEGSKA (reference sequence). Trimming cost V 5 bases and J 5 bases; bases outside gene matches: 5. The CDR3 consists of 14 residues. In nucleotides, the CDR3 is TGCAGTGCTGAGCCGGGACTAGCGGACAATGAGCAGTTCTTC. This gives the protein CSAEPGLADNEQFF.

This clonotype came up a few times. The chain has TRBV30 and TRBJ1-4; unclear D gene. The CDR3 sequence is 13 residues long. The ends were cut back, 1 base at V and 3 bases at J, with 6 bases in the middle. Per germline, CDR1 GTSNPN and CDR2 SVGIG (reference sequence). CDR3 region: CAWSATSNEKLFF. Written as DNA, the CDR3 is TGTGCCTGGAGTGCCACGTCTAATGAAAAACTGTTTTTT.

This chain links TRBV6-1 with TRBJ1-1; D not certain. V lost 4 bases to trimming and J lost 11 bases, with 17 bases between them. This CDR3 region has 13 residues. In germline, CDR1 is MNHNS, CDR2 SASEGT. The CDR3 protein is CASSANLEVSAFF. In DNA, the CDR3 is TGTGCCAGCAGTGCGAACCTAGAAGTGAGTGCTTTCTTT.